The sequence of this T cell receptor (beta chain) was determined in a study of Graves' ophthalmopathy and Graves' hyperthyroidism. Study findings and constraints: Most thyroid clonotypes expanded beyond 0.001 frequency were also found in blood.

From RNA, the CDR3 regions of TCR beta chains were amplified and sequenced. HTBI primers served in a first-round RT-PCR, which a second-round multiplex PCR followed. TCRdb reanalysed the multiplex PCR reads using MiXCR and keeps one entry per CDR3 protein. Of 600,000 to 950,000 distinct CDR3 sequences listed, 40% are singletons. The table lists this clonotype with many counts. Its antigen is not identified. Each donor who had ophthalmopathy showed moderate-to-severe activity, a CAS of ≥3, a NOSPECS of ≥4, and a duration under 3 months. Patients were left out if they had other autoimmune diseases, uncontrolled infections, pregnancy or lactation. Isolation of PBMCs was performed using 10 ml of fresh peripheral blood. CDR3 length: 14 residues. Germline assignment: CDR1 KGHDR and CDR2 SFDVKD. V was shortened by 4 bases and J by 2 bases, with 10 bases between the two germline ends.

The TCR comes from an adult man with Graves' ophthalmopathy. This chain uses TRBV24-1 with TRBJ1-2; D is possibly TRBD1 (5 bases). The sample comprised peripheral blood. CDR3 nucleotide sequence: TGTGCCACCAGTGAGAAGGGACGGAACTATGGCTACACCTTC. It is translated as CATSEKGRNYGYTF.